These T cell receptor beta chains were read from a single sample in a study of identical twins. MiXCR, applied by TCRdb to the 5' RACE reads, yields one record per CDR3 protein. The repertoire holds some 1,700,000 distinct CDR3 sequences, with about 32% as singletons. Material: cord blood. These receptors were obtained from a newborn girl in good health. The CDR3 runs from the conserved cysteine through the conserved F or W. The D gene is left open where the match is weak. Where a row states a size, it is once, few, many or the class of an expanded clone; other rows omit it.

J	D	V	size	length	CDR3	DNA
TRBJ2-7	NA	TRBV20-1	once	12	CSACTGYNEQYF	TGCAGTGCTTGTACCGGCTACAATGAGCAGTACTTC
TRBJ2-1	NA	TRBV20-1	NA	15	CSASRLVFSEVGQFF	TGCAGTGCTAGCCGACTAGTCTTTTCTGAGGTGGGGCAGTTCTTC
TRBJ2-3	NA	TRBV21-1	NA	16	CASGKEAGLSSDTQYF	TGTGCCAGCGGCAAAGAGGCGGGGCTGAGTTCAGATACGCAGTATTTT
TRBJ1-2	NA	TRBV7-9	NA	17	CASSLRLQGSTNYGYTF	TGTGCCAGCAGCTTACGCTTGCAGGGCTCTACTAACTATGGCTACACCTTC
TRBJ2-7	TRBD1	TRBV19	NA	16	CASSSSGTGKKYEQYF	TGTGCCAGTAGTAGCTCCGGGACAGGGAAGAAGTACGAGCAGTACTTC
TRBJ2-7	TRBD1	TRBV10-1	NA	12	CASGQGSAEQYF	TGCGCCAGCGGACAGGGTTCCGCCGAGCAGTACTTC
TRBJ2-4	NA	TRBV12-3/TRBV12-4	NA	14	CASTILGAKNIQYF	TGTGCCAGCACGATACTAGGGGCCAAAAACATTCAGTACTTC
TRBJ2-7	TRBD2	TRBV10-3	NA	18	CAISGGLAGLSSYNEQYF	TGTGCCATCAGTGGGGGACTAGCGGGCCTGAGCTCCTACAATGAGCAGTACTTC
TRBJ2-7	NA	TRBV20-1	few	14	CSAQRPSSYNEQYF	TGCAGTGCCCAGCGGCCCAGCTCCTACAATGAGCAGTACTTC
TRBJ2-7	TRBD2	TRBV4-1	few	15	CASSAGTSGDYEQYF	TGCGCCAGCAGCGCCGGGACTAGCGGAGACTACGAGCAGTACTTC
TRBJ2-3	TRBD2	TRBV27	few	15	CASSPATSGTDTQYF	TGTGCCAGCAGCCCGGCGACTAGCGGCACAGATACGCAGTATTTT
TRBJ1-2	NA	TRBV5-8	NA	11	CASTWAYGYTF	TGTGCCAGCACCTGGGCCTATGGCTACACCTTC
TRBJ1-4	NA	TRBV5-1	few	13	CASSGDFYEKLFF	TGCGCCAGCAGCGGGGACTTCTATGAAAAACTGTTTTTT
TRBJ2-1	TRBD1	TRBV7-8	few	13	CASSPDRGREQFF	TGTGCCAGCAGCCCAGACAGGGGACGGGAGCAGTTCTTC
TRBJ2-6	NA	TRBV27	NA	15	CASSFRQAGANVLTF	TGTGCCAGCAGTTTCCGACAAGCCGGGGCCAACGTCCTGACTTTC
TRBJ2-7	NA	TRBV4-2	many	13	CASSQDPLYEQYF	TGTGCCAGCAGCCAAGATCCTCTCTACGAGCAGTACTTC
TRBJ2-6	NA	TRBV29-1	NA	14	CSVRVGAGANVLTF	TGCAGCGTTCGAGTCGGGGCTGGGGCCAACGTCCTGACTTTC
TRBJ2-5	TRBD2	TRBV28	few	15	CASSQGTSGEETQYF	TGTGCCAGCAGCCAAGGGACTAGCGGGGAAGAGACCCAGTACTTC
TRBJ2-5	NA	TRBV12-3/TRBV12-4	many	12	CASSPPRETQYF	TGTGCCAGCAGTCCACCTCGAGAGACCCAGTACTTC
TRBJ2-7	TRBD1	TRBV29-1	many	15	CSVEAGTGVGYEQYF	TGCAGCGTTGAAGCCGGGACAGGGGTAGGATACGAGCAGTACTTC
TRBJ2-1	NA	TRBV3-1	NA	13	CASSQFAGNEQFF	TGTGCCAGCAGCCAATTTGCGGGGAATGAGCAGTTCTTC
TRBJ1-1	TRBD1	TRBV10-3	NA	14	CAASRGTGDTEAFF	TGTGCCGCTAGCCGCGGGACAGGTGACACTGAAGCTTTCTTT
TRBJ1-5	TRBD1	TRBV2	few	16	CASSAHDRGRDQPQHF	TGTGCCAGCAGTGCCCACGACAGGGGAAGGGATCAGCCCCAGCATTTT
TRBJ1-1	TRBD1	TRBV29-1	few	12	CSVDGRGTEAFF	TGCAGCGTTGACGGCAGGGGGACTGAAGCTTTCTTT
TRBJ1-4	NA	TRBV3-1	NA	14	CASSQDAASGKLFF	TGTGCCAGCAGCCAAGATGCCGCTTCTGGAAAACTGTTTTTT